This record concerns one T cell receptor (beta chain) sequence. The data were taken from a study of control samples from healthy donors and cancer patients. TCRdb keeps only in-frame clones here, not all; method: immunoSEQ multiplex PCR. The profile shows a few hundred thousand clones, about nine tenths of them singletons. This TCR came from a man in his forties with head and neck cancer. Sequencing was carried out using PBMCs.

The CDR3 region has the DNA TGTGCCAGCAGCTTGAGAACAGGGGGCCACCAAGAGACCCAGTACTTC. This encodes CASSLRTGGHQETQYF. The chain uses TRBV11-3 and TRBJ2-5; 9 bases agree with TRBD1. In germline, CDR1 is SGHNT, CDR2 YENEEA. This CDR3 is built from 16 residues. Trimming cost V 3 bases and J 0 bases; bases outside gene matches: 5.